Described below is a single T cell receptor (beta chain) sequence and its context. This entry is derived from a study of blood T cell repertoires in COVID-19. About the study: Sites across the United States, Italy and Spain contributed samples from acute and convalescent COVID-19.

Germline-derived CDR1 and CDR2 are LGHDT and YNNKEL (reference sequence). The V end was cut by 4 bases, the J end by 5 bases, with 23 bases between. CDR3 length equals 17 residues. Those enrolled in Seattle joined during active infection and were followed longitudinally afterward. How the authors handled the data: For nucleated cells, counts were estimated from reference gene primer amplification. Only in-frame clones appear in the TCRdb table, and some are missing; sequencing was by immunoSEQ multiplex PCR. D and trimming were read from the DNA, whereas the V and J calls and clone size are those reported in that table. Of about 500,000 clones in the sample, roughly 89% were seen once.

The chain carries TRBV3-1 (or the pseudogene TRBV3-2) and TRBJ2-5; D remains unclear. The sample taken for sequencing was peripheral blood. The origin of this receptor is a woman in her forties or fifties with COVID-19, enrolled during active disease. DNA of the CDR3: TGTGCCAGCAGCCGCAGCTCCGGGTCCCGAGCAATGGAGACCCAGTACTTC. This sequence encodes CASSRSSGSRAMETQYF.